The 2 T cell receptor beta chains below come from one sample, sequenced in a study of blood T cell repertoires in COVID-19. TCRdb keeps only in-frame clones here, not all; method: immunoSEQ multiplex PCR. The sample yields more than 150,000 clones, more than 85% seen once. Sequenced sample: peripheral blood. The receptor source for this set is a man between 65 and 85 years old with active or convalescent COVID-19.

V gene TRBV7-8 combines with J gene TRBJ2-3; 8 bases are shared with TRBD2. The germline V gene encodes CDR1 SGHVS and CDR2 FQNEAQ. This CDR3 region has 17 residues. V gave up 0 bases and J gave up 3 bases; unmatched junction bases: 8. The CDR3 protein is CASSLAPLAGATDTQYF. CDR3 bases: TGTGCCAGCAGCTTAGCCCCCCTAGCGGGTGCAACAGATACGCAGTATTTT.

The J gene is TRBJ2-2, the V gene TRBV6-5, with D possibly matching TRBD2 (7 bases). Germline V gene sequence: CDR1 MNHEY, CDR2 SVGAGI. V gave up 11 bases and J gave up 4 bases, with 17 bases separating them. CDR3 length equals 14 residues. CDR3 in amino acids: CAYAGGAGTGELFF. The CDR3 DNA reads as TGTGCCTATGCTGGGGGGGCGGGCACCGGGGAGCTGTTTTTT.